The subject of this entry is one TCR beta chain. Measured with immunoSEQ multiplex PCR; TCRdb has only the in-frame clones, and not every one. The table lists tens of thousands of clones, less than 95% of them singletons, with about 5% in the top ten. The data were taken from a study of blood T cell repertoires in COVID-19. From germline, CDR1 is MDHEN and CDR2 SYDVKM. The CDR3 loop spans 13 amino acids. V shed 3 bases and J shed 6 bases, with 11 bases lying between them. The clonotype was recovered from a woman aged 60-75 years with active COVID-19. The J gene is TRBJ1-2, the V gene TRBV28; D gene uncertain. Sample: peripheral blood. The CDR3 nucleotides read TGTGCCAGCAGTTTGCCCGGGGTTAATGGCTACACCTTC. It is translated as CASSLPGVNGYTF.